This T cell receptor beta chain was profiled in a study of CXCR3-negative and CXCR3-positive naive CD8 T cells. Carrying UMI labels, the TRB cDNA libraries were prepared through 5' RACE. TCRdb reanalyzed the 5' RACE reads and collapses them to one entry per CDR3 protein, without DNA. The sample includes about 130,000 distinct CDR3 sequences. As for this clonotype: Its antigen is currently unknown.

General observations from the study: CXCR3-negative naive cells had less hydrophobic TRB CDR3s than did CXCR3-positive naive cells. Memory, not naive, CXCR3-negative and CXCR3-positive cells differed in TRBV-TRBJ usage. Fresh PBMCs were used in most assays, and CXCR3 expression partially decreased after cryopreservation.

The clonotype originates from a human donor in good health. Some clones in this sample may be carry-over from other donors' samples. What was sequenced was naive CXCR3- CD8+ T cells from blood. The subset is: CD45RO-CCR7+CD27+CD95- naive CD8+ T cells lacking CXCR3 (TNR3-).

The CDR3 sequence is CASEPRTQETQYF. The rearrangement joins TRBV6-2 or TRBV6-3 to TRBJ2-5; TCRdb reports TRBD1, a call that lacks DNA to check it against. The germline V gene has CDR1 MNHEY and CDR2 SVGEGT. The CDR3 runs 13 residues.